This T cell receptor (beta chain) derives from a study of OX40 agonist ivuxolimab in advanced cancers. Background on the study: Ivuxolimab, an antibody acting as an agonist of OX40 (CD134), was used to treat patients. Cancers in dose escalation were hepatocellular, melanoma, renal cell and head and neck.

On this clone itself: Its antigen is unidentified.

Some clones are missing from TCRdb's copy, which holds only in-frame ones; the method was immunoSEQ multiplex PCR. There are about 68,000 clones in the sample; about 91% occur only once, and around 0.31% lies in the top ten. With 6 bases removed from V and 2 bases from J, the gap between germline ends came to 14 bases. CDR1 is SQVTM, CDR2 ANQGSEA, per germline. The CDR3 totals 14 residues. The study's findings and limits: The antigen specificity of the peripheral T cells (those that were expanded) was not determined. It was also the case that some nonresponders had low normalized T-cell clonal expansion.

The TCR comes from an adult with an advanced solid tumor such as melanoma, head and neck, liver or kidney cancer. V gene TRBV29-1 combines with J gene TRBJ2-1; a weak D match, TRBD2 (6 bases). The specimen was CD4+ or CD8+ T cells sorted from blood, collected in a trial of the OX40 agonist ivuxolimab. The DNA for the CDR3 is TGCAGCGTCGGGGTGGGAGGACCCTACAATGAGCAGTTCTTC. Translating gives CSVGVGGPYNEQFF.